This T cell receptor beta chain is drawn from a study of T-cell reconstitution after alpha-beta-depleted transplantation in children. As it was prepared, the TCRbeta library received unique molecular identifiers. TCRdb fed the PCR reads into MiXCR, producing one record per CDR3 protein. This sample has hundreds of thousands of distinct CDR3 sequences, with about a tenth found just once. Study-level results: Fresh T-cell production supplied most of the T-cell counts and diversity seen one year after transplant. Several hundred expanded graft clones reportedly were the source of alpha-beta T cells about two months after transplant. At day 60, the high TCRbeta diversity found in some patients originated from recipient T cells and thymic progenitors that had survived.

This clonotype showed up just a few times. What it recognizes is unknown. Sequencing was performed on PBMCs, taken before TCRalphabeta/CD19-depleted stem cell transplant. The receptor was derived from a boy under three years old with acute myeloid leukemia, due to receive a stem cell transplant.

The CDR3 DNA follows: TGCAGTGCTAGTACACAGTGGGTTCCCTATGGCTACACCTTC. Its protein is CSASTQWVPYGYTF. The chain has TRBV20-1 and TRBJ1-2; no clear D gene. Trimming left V 3 bases short and J 4 bases short, with 15 bases between. The CDR3 has 14 residues. CDR1 is DFQATT, CDR2 SNEGSKA, per germline (reference sequence).